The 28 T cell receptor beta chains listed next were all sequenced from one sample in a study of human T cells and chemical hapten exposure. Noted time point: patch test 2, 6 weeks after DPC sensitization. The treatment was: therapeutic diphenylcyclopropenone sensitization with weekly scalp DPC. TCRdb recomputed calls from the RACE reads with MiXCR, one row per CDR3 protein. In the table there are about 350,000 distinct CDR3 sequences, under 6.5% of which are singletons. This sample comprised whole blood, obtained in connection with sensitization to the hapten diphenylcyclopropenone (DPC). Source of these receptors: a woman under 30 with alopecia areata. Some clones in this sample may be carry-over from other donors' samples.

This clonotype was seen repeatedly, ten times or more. The CDR3 region is CASTFGSSYNEQFF. The CDR3 nucleotides are TGTGCCAGTACGTTTGGCTCCTCCTACAATGAGCAGTTCTTC. This chain uses TRBV28 with TRBJ2-1; D not certain. The CDR3 has 14 residues. The ends were cut back, 9 bases at V and 0 bases at J, with 12 bases in the middle. Germline CDR1 MDHEN, CDR2 SYDVKM. Complete variable domain (other parts from reference TRBV28 and TRBJ2-1): DVKVTQSSRYLVKRTGEKVFLECVQDMDHENMFWYRQDPGLGLRLIYFSYDVKMKEKGDIPEGYSVSREKKERFSLILESASTNQTSMYLCASTFGSSYNEQFFGPGTRLTVL.

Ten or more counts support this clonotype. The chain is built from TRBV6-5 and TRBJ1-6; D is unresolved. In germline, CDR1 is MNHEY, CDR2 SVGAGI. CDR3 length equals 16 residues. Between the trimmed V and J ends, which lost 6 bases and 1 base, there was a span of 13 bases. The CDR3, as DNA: TGTGCCAGCAGCCGCACTCGGGGTTCCTATAATTCACCCCTCCACTTT. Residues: CASSRTRGSYNSPLHF.

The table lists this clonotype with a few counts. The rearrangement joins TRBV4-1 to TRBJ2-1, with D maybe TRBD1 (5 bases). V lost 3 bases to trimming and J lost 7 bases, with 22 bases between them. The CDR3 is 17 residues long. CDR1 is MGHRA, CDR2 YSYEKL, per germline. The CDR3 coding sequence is TGCGCCAGCAGCCATCCTCCGGAACAGGCCAACGCGAATGAGCAGTTCTTC. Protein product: CASSHPPEQANANEQFF.

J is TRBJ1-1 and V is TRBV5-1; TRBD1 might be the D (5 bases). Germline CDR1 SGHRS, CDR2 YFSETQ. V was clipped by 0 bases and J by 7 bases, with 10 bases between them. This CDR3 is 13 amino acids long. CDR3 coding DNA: TGCGCCAGCAGCTTGGCGGCAGGGAATGAAGCTTTCTTT. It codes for CASSLAAGNEAFF.

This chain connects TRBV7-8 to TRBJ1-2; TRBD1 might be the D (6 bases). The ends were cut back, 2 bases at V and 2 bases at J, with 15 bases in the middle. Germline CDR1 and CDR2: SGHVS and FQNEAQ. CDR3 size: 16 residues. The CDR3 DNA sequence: TGTGCCAGCAGCTTAAGGCTGATGGGGGGCAACTATGGCTACACCTTC. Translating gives CASSLRLMGGNYGYTF. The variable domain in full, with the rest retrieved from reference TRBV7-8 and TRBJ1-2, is GAGVSQSPRYKVAKRGQDVALRCDPISGHVSLFWYQQALGQGPEFLTYFQNEAQLDKSGLPSDRFFAERPEGSVSTLKIQRTQQEDSAVYLCASSLRLMGGNYGYTFGSGTRLTVV.

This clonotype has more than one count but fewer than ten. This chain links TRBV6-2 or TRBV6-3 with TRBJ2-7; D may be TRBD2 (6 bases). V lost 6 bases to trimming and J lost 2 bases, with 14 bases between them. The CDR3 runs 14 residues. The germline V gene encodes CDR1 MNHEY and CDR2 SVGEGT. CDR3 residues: CASRPTGETYEQYF. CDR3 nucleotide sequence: TGTGCCAGCAGACCGACGGGGGAAACCTACGAGCAGTACTTC.

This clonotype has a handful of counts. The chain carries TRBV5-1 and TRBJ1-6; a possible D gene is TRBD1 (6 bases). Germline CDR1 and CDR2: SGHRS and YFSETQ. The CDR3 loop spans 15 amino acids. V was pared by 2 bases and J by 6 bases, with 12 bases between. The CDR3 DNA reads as TGCGCCAGCAGCTTACAGGGAACCCTTAATTCACCCCTCCACTTT. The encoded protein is CASSLQGTLNSPLHF.

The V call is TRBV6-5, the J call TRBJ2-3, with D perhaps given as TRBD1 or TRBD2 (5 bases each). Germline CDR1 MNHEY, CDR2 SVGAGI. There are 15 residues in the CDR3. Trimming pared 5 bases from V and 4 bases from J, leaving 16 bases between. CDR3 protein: CASSPLWGLSDTQYF. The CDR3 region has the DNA TGTGCCAGCAGTCCCTTATGGGGGTTGTCAGATACGCAGTATTTT.

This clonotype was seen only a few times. The CDR3 here is CASSLGNSGAGETQYF. DNA for the CDR3: TGCGCCAGCAGCTTGGGGAATTCAGGGGCCGGGGAGACCCAGTACTTC. The V and J genes are TRBV5-1 and TRBJ2-5; D possibly corresponds to TRBD1 (6 bases). V lost 0 bases and J 5 bases, leaving 17 bases between the germline ends. Germline values: CDR1 SGHRS, CDR2 YFSETQ. The CDR3 has 16 amino acids. The entire variable domain, with the rest obtained from reference TRBV5-1 and TRBJ2-5, is as follows: KAGVTQTPRYLIKTRGQQVTLSCSPISGHRSVSWYQQTPGQGLQFLFEYFSETQRNKGNFPGRFSGRQFSNSRSEMNVSTLELGDSALYLCASSLGNSGAGETQYFGPGTRLLVL.

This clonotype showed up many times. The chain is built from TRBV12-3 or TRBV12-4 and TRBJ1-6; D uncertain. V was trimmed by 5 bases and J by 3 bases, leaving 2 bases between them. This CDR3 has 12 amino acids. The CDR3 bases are TGTGCCAGCAGTGACTATAATTCACCCCTCCACTTT. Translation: CASSDYNSPLHF.

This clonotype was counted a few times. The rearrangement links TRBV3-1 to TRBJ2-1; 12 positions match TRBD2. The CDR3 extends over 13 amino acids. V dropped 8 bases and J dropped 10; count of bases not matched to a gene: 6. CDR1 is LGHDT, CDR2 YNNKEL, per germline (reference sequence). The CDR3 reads CASRGLAGIEQFF. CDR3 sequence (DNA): TGTGCCAGCCGAGGACTAGCGGGGATAGAGCAGTTCTTC.

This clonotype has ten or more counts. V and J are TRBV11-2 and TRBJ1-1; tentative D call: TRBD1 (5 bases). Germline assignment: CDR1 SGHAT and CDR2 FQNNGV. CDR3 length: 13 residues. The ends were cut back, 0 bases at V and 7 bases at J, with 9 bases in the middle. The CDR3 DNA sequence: TGTGCCAGCAGCTTAGAGGGAACAGGTGAAGCTTTCTTT. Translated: CASSLEGTGEAFF. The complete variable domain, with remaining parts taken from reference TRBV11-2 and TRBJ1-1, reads EAGVAQSPRYKIIEKRQSVAFWCNPISGHATLYWYQQILGQGPKLLIQFQNNGVVDDSQLPKDRFSAERLKGVDSTLKIQPAKLEDSAVYLCASSLEGTGEAFFGQGTRLTVV.

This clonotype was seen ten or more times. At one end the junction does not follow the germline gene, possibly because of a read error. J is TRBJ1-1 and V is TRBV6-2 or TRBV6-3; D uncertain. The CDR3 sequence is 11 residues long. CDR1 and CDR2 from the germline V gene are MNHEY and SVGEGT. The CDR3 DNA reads TGTGCCAGCAGAACAAGTGAGCGTACGTCCTTT. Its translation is CASRTSERTSF.

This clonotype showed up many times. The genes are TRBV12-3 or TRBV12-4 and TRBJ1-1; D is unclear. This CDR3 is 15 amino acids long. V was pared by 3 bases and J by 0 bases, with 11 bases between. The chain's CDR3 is CASSFARDLNTEAFF. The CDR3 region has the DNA TGTGCCAGCAGTTTTGCCAGAGATTTGAACACTGAAGCTTTCTTT.

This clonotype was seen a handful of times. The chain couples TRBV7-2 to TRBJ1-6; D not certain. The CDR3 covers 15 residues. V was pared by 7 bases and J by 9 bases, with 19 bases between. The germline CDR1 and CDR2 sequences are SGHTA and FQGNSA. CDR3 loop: CASKIQTDLRSPLHF. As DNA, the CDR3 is TGTGCCAGCAAAATCCAGACGGACCTACGTTCACCCCTCCACTTT.

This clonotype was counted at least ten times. CDR3 protein: CATSRDKGGGQPQHF. The CDR3, as DNA: TGTGCCACCAGCAGAGATAAAGGGGGAGGGCAGCCCCAGCATTTT. The chain uses TRBV15 and TRBJ1-5; D might be TRBD1 (6 bases). This CDR3 region has 15 residues. Trimming took off 0 bases at V and 7 bases at J, with 13 bases between the two ends. Germline V lookup: CDR1 LNHNV, CDR2 YYDKDF (reference sequence).

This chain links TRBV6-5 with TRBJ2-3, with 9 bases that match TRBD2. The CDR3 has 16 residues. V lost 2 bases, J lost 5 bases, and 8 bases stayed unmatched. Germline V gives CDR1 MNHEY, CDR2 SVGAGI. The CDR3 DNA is TGTGCCAGCAGTTACGGCGGGGGGGCAAGGGGAGATACGCAGTATTTT. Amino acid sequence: CASSYGGGARGDTQYF.

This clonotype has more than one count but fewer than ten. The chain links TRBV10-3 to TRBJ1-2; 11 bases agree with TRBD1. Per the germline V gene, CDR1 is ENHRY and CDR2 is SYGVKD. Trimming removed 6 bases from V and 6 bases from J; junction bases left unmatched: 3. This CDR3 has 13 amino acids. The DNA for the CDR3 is TGTGCCATCAGCATGGGACAGGGGGATGGCTACACCTTC. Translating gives CAISMGQGDGYTF.

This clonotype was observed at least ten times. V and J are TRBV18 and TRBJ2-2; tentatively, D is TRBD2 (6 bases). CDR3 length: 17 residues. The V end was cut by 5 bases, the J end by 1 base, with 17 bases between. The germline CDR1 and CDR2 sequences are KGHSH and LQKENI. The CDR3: CASSSAHRDLNTGELFF. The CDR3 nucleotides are TGTGCCAGCTCATCTGCCCATCGGGACTTGAACACCGGGGAGCTGTTTTTT.

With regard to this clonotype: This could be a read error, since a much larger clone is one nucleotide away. The DNA for the CDR3 is TGTGCCACGAGCAGGGCCAATGGGCAGCCCCAGCATTTT. Translating it yields CATSRANGQPQHF. This chain uses TRBV6-5 with TRBJ1-5; maybe TRBD1 (5 bases). The V gene's germline CDR1 is MNHEY and CDR2 SVGAGI. The CDR3 is 13 residues long. V was pared by 10 bases and J by 7 bases, with 17 bases between.

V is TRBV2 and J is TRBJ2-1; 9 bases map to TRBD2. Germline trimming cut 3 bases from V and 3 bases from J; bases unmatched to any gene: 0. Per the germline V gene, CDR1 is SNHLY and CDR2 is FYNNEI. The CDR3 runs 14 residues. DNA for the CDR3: TGTGCCAGCAGTGATAGCGGGAGCTACAATGAGCAGTTCTTC. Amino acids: CASSDSGSYNEQFF.

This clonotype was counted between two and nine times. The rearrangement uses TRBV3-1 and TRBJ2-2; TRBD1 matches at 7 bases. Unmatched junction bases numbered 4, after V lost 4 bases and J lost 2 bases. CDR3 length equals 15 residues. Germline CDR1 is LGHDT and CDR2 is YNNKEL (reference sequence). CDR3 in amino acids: CASSLRQGNTGELFF. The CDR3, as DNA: TGTGCCAGCAGCCTCCGACAGGGTAACACCGGGGAGCTGTTTTTT.

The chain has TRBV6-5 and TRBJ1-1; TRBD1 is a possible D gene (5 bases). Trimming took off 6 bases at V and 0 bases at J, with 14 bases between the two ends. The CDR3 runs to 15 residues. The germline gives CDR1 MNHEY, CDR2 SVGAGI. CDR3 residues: CASRFGDRMNTEAFF. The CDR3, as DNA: TGTGCCAGCAGGTTCGGGGACCGAATGAACACTGAAGCTTTCTTT.

CDR3 DNA: TGTGCCAGCAGCCCAAGATGGGGGGGCACAGATACGCAGTATTTT. This codes for CASSPRWGGTDTQYF. V gene TRBV9 combines with J gene TRBJ2-3, with TRBD2 as a possible D gene (6 bases). This CDR3 region has 15 residues. Per the germline V gene, CDR1 is SGDLS and CDR2 is YYNGEE. Trimming cost V 4 bases and J 1 base, with 13 bases left between them.

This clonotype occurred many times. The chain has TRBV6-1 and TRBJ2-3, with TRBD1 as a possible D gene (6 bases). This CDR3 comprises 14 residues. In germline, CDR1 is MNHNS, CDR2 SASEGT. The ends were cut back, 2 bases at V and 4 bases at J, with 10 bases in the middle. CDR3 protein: CASSERQGPDTQYF. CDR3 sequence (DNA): TGTGCCAGCAGTGAAAGGCAGGGGCCAGATACGCAGTATTTT.

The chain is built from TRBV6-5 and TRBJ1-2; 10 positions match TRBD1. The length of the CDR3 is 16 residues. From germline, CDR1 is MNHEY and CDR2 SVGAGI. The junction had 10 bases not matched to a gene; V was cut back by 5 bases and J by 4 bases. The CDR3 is CASSRAGTGAFYGYTF. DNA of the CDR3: TGTGCCAGCAGTAGAGCCGGGACAGGGGCTTTCTATGGCTACACCTTC.

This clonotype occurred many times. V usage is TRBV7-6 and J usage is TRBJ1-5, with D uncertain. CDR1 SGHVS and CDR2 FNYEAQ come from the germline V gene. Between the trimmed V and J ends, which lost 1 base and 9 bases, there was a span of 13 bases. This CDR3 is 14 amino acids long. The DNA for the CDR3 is TGTGCCAGCAGCTTAGACCCACTAGAGGGGCCCCAGCATTTT. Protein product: CASSLDPLEGPQHF. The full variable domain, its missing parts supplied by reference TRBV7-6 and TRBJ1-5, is GAGVSQSPRYKVTKRGQDVALRCDPISGHVSLYWYRQALGQGPEFLTYFNYEAQQDKSGLPNDRFSAERPEGSISTLTIQRTEQRDSAMYRCASSLDPLEGPQHFGDGTRLSIL.

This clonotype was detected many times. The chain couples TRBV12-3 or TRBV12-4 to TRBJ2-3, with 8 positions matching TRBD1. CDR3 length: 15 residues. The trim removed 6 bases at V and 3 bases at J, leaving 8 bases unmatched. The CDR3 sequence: CASSRDRGRTDTQYF. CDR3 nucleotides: TGTGCCAGCAGCCGAGACAGGGGACGTACAGATACGCAGTATTTT.